These T cell receptor beta chains were read from a single sample in a study of blood T cell repertoires in COVID-19. TCRdb's copy holds only in-frame clones and misses some; the assay was immunoSEQ multiplex PCR. The repertoire holds around 250,000 clones, with 86% as singletons. Sequences were obtained from peripheral blood. These TCRs come from a man aged 80 or over with acute or convalescent COVID-19. Both conserved end residues are trimmed from each CDR3. The order of the fields is J gene, clone size, V gene, CDR3 protein. A clone size is listed for some rows: how often the clone was seen (once, few, many), or a class if it is expanded.

>TRBJ2-2|NA|TRBV7-9
ASSRVPGELF
>TRBJ1-2|once|TRBV7-9
ASSLGPGNYGYT
>TRBJ1-5|NA|TRBV6-5
ASTDTRNQPQH
>TRBJ2-5|NA|TRBV28
ASSPPGGQETQY
>TRBJ2-1|once|TRBV6-5
ASSYEVRSQNEQF
>TRBJ2-3|NA|TRBV29-1
SVHPLTEGTDTQY
>TRBJ1-2|NA|TRBV20-1
SAYGGNGYT
>TRBJ1-1|NA|TRBV19
ASTHRGNTEAF
>TRBJ2-5|NA|TRBV19
ASRRSGLDQETQY
>TRBJ2-5|NA|TRBV4-1
ASSQERTPQETQY
>TRBJ2-3|NA|TRBV28
ASSLAGGGADTQY
>TRBJ1-6|once|TRBV14
ASSQGWGASPLH
>TRBJ2-7|NA|TRBV12-3/TRBV12-4
ASSADIDYEQY
>TRBJ2-7|NA|TRBV5-1
ASSLDPFGEQY
>TRBJ2-3|NA|TRBV28
ASSLRLAGVSADTQY
>TRBJ2-6|NA|TRBV19
ASMDLRTVNSGANVLT
>TRBJ1-2|NA|TRBV14
ASSRDTNYGYT
>TRBJ2-3|NA|TRBV19
ASSISGSQTDTQY
>TRBJ1-2|NA|TRBV24-1
ATRDSNYGYT
>TRBJ2-1|NA|TRBV9
ASSEGGTSVSEQF
>TRBJ1-2|NA|TRBV7-2
ASSPTTGKFLYGYT
>TRBJ1-1|NA|TRBV15
ATSRDSRNTEAF
>TRBJ1-5|NA|TRBV28
ASEGESTTNQPQH
>TRBJ1-1|NA|TRBV5-1
ASSLSLERSVEAF
>TRBJ2-3|NA|TRBV10-3
AISSQQGSTDTQY
>TRBJ2-1|NA|TRBV6-5
ASSYSGGLAALAQF
>TRBJ2-1|NA|TRBV5-1
ASSSSAGGYNEQF
>TRBJ1-2|NA|TRBV12-3/TRBV12-4
ASSPDRSYGYT
>TRBJ1-2|once|TRBV12-3/TRBV12-4
ASRPGGFYGYT
>TRBJ1-6|NA|TRBV28
ASIGTGVNSPLH
>TRBJ2-1|NA|TRBV3-1/TRBV3-2
ASSPTPTSGVSSYNEQF
>TRBJ1-5|NA|TRBV28
ASTSGRSNQPQH
>TRBJ2-7|NA|TRBV4-3
ASSQDRGHEQY
>TRBJ1-3|NA|TRBV4-2
ASSQDLPPNTIY
>TRBJ1-3|NA|TRBV15
ATSLRDRDRNTIY
>TRBJ1-4|once|TRBV7-6
ASSLADRRGRSREKLF
>TRBJ1-1|once|TRBV19
ASSTGQNTEAF
>TRBJ1-5|NA|TRBV6-5
ASSSGTGGQH
>TRBJ2-7|NA|TRBV27
ASSFSTGVSSYEQY
>TRBJ2-1|NA|TRBV19
ASSMPGTGTYNEQF
>TRBJ1-2|NA|TRBV28
ASNAGQTLYGYT
>TRBJ1-1|NA|TRBV29-1
SVTRQGGTEAF
>TRBJ2-7|once|TRBV9
ASSAGQGAFYEQY
>TRBJ1-1|once|TRBV11-2
ASSLEGRGTDSVAF
>TRBJ1-6|NA|TRBV11-2
ASTLEGGSYNSPLH
>TRBJ1-2|NA|TRBV6-4
ASSHRQGVEGYT
>TRBJ2-3|NA|TRBV7-9
ASSIAGSSTDTQY
>TRBJ1-4|NA|TRBV6-5
ASSYRGLTNEKLF
>TRBJ1-3|NA|TRBV10-2
ASSEKHSGGNTIY
>TRBJ2-3|NA|TRBV27
ASSTPTGAVTGTQY
>TRBJ1-3|NA|TRBV7-9
ASSPTVGAGNTIY
>TRBJ2-2|NA|TRBV11-3
ASSLAESNTGELF
>TRBJ1-2|once|TRBV28
ASKGTGVDGYT
>TRBJ2-1|NA|TRBV6-5
ASGGTSGSRPF
>TRBJ2-7|NA|TRBV15
ATSRVTGGSEQY